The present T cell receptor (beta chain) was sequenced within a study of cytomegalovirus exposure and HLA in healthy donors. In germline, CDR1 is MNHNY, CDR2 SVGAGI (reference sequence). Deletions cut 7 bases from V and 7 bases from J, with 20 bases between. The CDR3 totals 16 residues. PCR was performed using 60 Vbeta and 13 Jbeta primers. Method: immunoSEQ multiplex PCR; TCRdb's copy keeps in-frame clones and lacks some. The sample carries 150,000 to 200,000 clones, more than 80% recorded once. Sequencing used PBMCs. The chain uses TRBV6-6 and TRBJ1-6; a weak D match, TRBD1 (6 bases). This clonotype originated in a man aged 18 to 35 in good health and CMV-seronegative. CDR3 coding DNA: TGTGCCAGCACTAGGGGGGGCGGGACGAGCAATTCACCCCTCCACTTT. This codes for CASTRGGGTSNSPLHF.